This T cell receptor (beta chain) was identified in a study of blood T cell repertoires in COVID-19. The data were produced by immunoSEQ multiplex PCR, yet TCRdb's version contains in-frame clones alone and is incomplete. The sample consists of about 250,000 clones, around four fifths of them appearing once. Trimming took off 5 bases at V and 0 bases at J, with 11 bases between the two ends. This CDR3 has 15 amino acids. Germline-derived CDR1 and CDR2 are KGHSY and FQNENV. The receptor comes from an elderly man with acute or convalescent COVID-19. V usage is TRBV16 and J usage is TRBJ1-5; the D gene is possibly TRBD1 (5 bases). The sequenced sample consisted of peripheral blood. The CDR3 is CASSDDSYSNQPQHF. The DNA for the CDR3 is TGTGCCAGCAGCGACGACAGTTATAGCAATCAGCCCCAGCATTTT.